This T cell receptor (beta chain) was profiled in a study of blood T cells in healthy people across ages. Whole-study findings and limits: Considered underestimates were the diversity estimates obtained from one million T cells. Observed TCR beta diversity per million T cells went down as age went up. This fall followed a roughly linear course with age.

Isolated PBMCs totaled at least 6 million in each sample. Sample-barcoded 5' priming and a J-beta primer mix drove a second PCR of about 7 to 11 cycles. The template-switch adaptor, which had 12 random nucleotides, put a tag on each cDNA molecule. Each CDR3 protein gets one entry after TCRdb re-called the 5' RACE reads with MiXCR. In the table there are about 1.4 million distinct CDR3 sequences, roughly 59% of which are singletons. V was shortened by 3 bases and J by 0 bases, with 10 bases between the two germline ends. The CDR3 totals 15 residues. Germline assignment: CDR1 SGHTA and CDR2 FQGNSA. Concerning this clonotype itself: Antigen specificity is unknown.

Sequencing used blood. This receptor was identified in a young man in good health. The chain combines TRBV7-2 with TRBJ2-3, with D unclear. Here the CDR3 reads CASSFRHQSTDTQYF. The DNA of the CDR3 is TGTGCCAGCAGCTTCCGGCACCAAAGCACAGATACGCAGTATTTT.